This TCR beta chain appears in the sequencing data of a study of radiotherapy plus CTLA-4 blockade in lung cancer. The study treated chemo-refractory metastatic non-small-cell lung cancer patients with focal radiation plus ipilimumab CTLA-4 blockade. General study results and limits: According to reports, early shifts in blood T cell clones, alongside interferon-beta, forecast response most accurately.

This table comes from immunoSEQ multiplex PCR, and its TCRdb copy is limited to in-frame clones, with some not included. The repertoire has about 39,000 clones, more than 70% of them found once; the top ten carry around 22%. In this sample, this clone turned up once. What it binds is unknown. This CDR3 region has 13 residues. Germline assignment: CDR1 ENHRY and CDR2 SYGVKD. V was pared by 7 bases and J by 0 bases, with 9 bases between. This TCR was sampled from a human donor with non-small cell lung cancer that progressed on radiotherapy plus ipilimumab. The chain employs TRBV10-3 and TRBJ1-1, with no clear D. The specimen was peripheral blood, collected from a patient treated with radiotherapy plus ipilimumab. The CDR3: CAITTEVNTEAFF. The CDR3 region has the DNA TGTGCCATCACTACTGAAGTGAACACTGAAGCTTTCTTT.